These 29 T cell receptor beta chains came from one sample sequenced in a study of T cells after posttransplantation cyclophosphamide. Clones were sequenced by immunoSEQ multiplex PCR, and TCRdb holds only the in-frame ones, with some missing. Of around 14,000 clones in the sample, roughly 80% were seen once. The sequencing sample was made of memory CD4+ T cells sorted from PBMCs. The receptors come from a man aged 50 or older.

This sequence joins TRBV14 and TRBJ1-2, with D perhaps TRBD1 (6 bases). Deletions cut 2 bases from V and 4 bases from J, with 14 bases between. The CDR3 totals 15 residues. CDR1 is SGHDN, CDR2 FVKESK, per germline. DNA for the CDR3: TGTGCCAGCAGCCAACTTAACGACAGGTTCTATGGCTACACCTTC. Amino acid sequence: CASSQLNDRFYGYTF.

This clone has more than one count but fewer than ten. The chain is built from TRBV5-4 and TRBJ1-5, with no clear D. CDR3 length: 13 residues. V gave up 2 bases and J gave up 0 bases, with 3 bases separating them. The germline CDR1 and CDR2 sequences are SGHNT and YYREEE (reference sequence). CDR3 sequence: CASSFNSNQPQHF. CDR3 bases: TGTGCCAGCAGCTTTAATAGCAATCAGCCCCAGCATTTT.

The sample holds a few counts of this clone. The chain uses TRBV25-1 and TRBJ1-4; D is unclear. The CDR3 covers 13 residues. Per the germline V gene, CDR1 is MGHDK and CDR2 is SYGVNS. V was trimmed by 5 bases and J by 6 bases, leaving 10 bases between them. This chain's CDR3 is CASSFSAHEKLFF. CDR3 coding DNA: TGTGCCAGCAGTTTTTCCGCGCATGAAAAACTGTTTTTT.

This clone has just one count. The chain uses TRBV5-1 and TRBJ1-4; D unresolved. V lost 4 bases and J lost 5, with 18 bases in between. The CDR3 contains 16 residues. Germline V CDR1 and CDR2: SGHRS, YFSETQ. The CDR3 DNA follows: TGCGCCAGCAGCCCCCGGCCCCCAGGATTAAATGAAAAACTGTTTTTT. Its translation: CASSPRPPGLNEKLFF.

This chain uses TRBV18 with TRBJ2-7; TRBD1 agrees at 8 bases. J was trimmed by 9 bases and V by 6 bases; bases with no gene match: 10. The CDR3 consists of 13 residues. Germline CDR1 is KGHSH and CDR2 is LQKENI. The CDR3 DNA follows: TGTGCCAGCTCTCCGGGACCGGGGACAGGGCAGTACTTC. Protein product: CASSPGPGTGQYF.

The chain combines TRBV4-1 with TRBJ2-7; the D gene is possibly TRBD1 (6 bases). Trimming took 1 base from V and 6 from J, leaving 19 bases between them. The CDR3 runs 16 residues. Germline CDR1 reads MGHRA; CDR2 reads YSYEKL. CDR3 in amino acids: CASSQGVRQGSIEQYF. The CDR3 region has the DNA TGCGCCAGCAGCCAAGGAGTAAGGCAGGGGTCAATCGAGCAGTACTTC.

The chain uses TRBV20-1 and TRBJ2-5; the D gene is possibly TRBD1 (5 bases). This CDR3 region has 11 residues. V was trimmed by 5 bases and J by 5 bases, leaving 9 bases between them. The germline CDR1 and CDR2 sequences are DFQATT and SNEGSKA (reference sequence). This CDR3 is CSADQGETQYF. CDR3 in DNA: TGCAGTGCTGACCAGGGCGAGACCCAGTACTTC.

This clone was counted only a few times. The chain has TRBV2 and TRBJ2-7; 11 bases are shared with TRBD1. The trim removed 6 bases at V and 11 bases at J, leaving 3 bases unmatched. Per the germline V gene, CDR1 is SNHLY and CDR2 is FYNNEI. CDR3 length: 11 amino acids. The DNA for the CDR3 is TGTGCCAGCAGGGGACAGGGGGGAAAGTACTTC. Its protein product is CASRGQGGKYF.

The chain uses TRBV19 and TRBJ2-1; TRBD1 aligns across 8 bases. The V segment lost 6 bases and the J segment 7 bases; nucleotides outside the gene matches: 11. From germline, CDR1 is LNHDA and CDR2 SQIVND (reference sequence). CDR3 length: 15 amino acids. CDR3 sequence reads: CASRQRTGTKNEQFF. The CDR3 region has the DNA TGTGCCAGTAGGCAAAGGACAGGGACCAAAAATGAGCAGTTCTTC.

This chain links TRBV28 with TRBJ1-2; the D is unclear. The CDR3 has 14 residues. Trimming removed 8 bases at V and 4 bases at J, with 17 bases between. Germline lookup yields CDR1 MDHEN and CDR2 SYDVKM. The CDR3 is CASGPSWIRYGYTF. The DNA of the CDR3 is TGTGCCAGCGGGCCCTCATGGATCCGCTATGGCTACACCTTC.

V is TRBV2 and J is TRBJ1-2, with 8 bases matching TRBD1. CDR3 length: 13 amino acids. Germline CDR1 and CDR2: SNHLY and FYNNEI. Losses at the gene ends were 5 bases for V and 6 bases for J; bases not matched to a gene: 5. In nucleotides, the CDR3 is TGTGCCAGCAGTATAGGACAGGGCAATGGCTACACCTTC. Translated, it gives CASSIGQGNGYTF.

V usage is TRBV4-1 and J usage is TRBJ1-6, with no clear D. Germline assignment: CDR1 MGHRA and CDR2 YSYEKL. This CDR3 spans 14 amino acids. V lost 1 base, J lost 11 bases, and 12 bases lay in between. DNA of the CDR3: TGCGCCAGCAGCCAAGGATTTCGGAGGGCACCCCTCCACTTT. Amino acids: CASSQGFRRAPLHF.

The chain uses TRBV7-6 and TRBJ1-4; 10 nucleotides match TRBD1. The CDR3 length is 18 residues. V lost 3 bases to trimming and J lost 6 bases; unmatched junction nucleotides: 13. CDR1 and CDR2 from the germline V gene are SGHVS and FNYEAQ. The CDR3, as DNA: TGTGCCAGCAGCTTTGGAACCGGGACAGGGGAAAGTTATGAAAAACTGTTTTTT. Translation gives CASSFGTGTGESYEKLFF.

This chain connects TRBV28 to TRBJ1-2; 9 positions agree with TRBD1. This CDR3 contains 15 residues. J was trimmed by 2 bases and V by 6 bases; bases with no gene match: 7. The germline V gene encodes CDR1 MDHEN and CDR2 SYDVKM. CDR3 bases: TGTGCCAGCAGGGGGCATGGACAGGGGAACTATGGCTACACCTTC. It yields the protein CASRGHGQGNYGYTF.

This sequence joins TRBV19 and TRBJ1-4; D uncertain. Germline assignment: CDR1 LNHDA and CDR2 SQIVND (reference sequence). The CDR3 extends over 14 amino acids. Trimming pared 0 bases from V and 8 bases from J, leaving 10 bases between. The CDR3, as DNA: TGTGCCAGTAGTATAGAAGGACTGGGAGAAAAACTGTTTTTT. Protein: CASSIEGLGEKLFF.

V and J are TRBV4-1 and TRBJ1-1; D is perhaps TRBD1 (6 bases). There are 15 residues in the CDR3. Germline loops: CDR1 MGHRA, CDR2 YSYEKL. V gave up 0 bases and J gave up 5 bases, with 13 bases separating them. CDR3 DNA: TGCGCCAGCAGCCAAGAAAGTTTAGGGGGAACTGAAGCTTTCTTT. As protein: CASSQESLGGTEAFF.

CDR3 sequence: CASSTAGRSISGANVLTF. The CDR3 coding sequence is TGTGCCAGCAGCACGGCGGGACGCAGTATCTCTGGGGCCAACGTCCTGACTTTC. The chain joins TRBV7-9 to TRBJ2-6; D perhaps matches TRBD2 (6 bases). The germline V and J ends were trimmed by 5 bases and 0 bases, with 17 bases remaining between them. The CDR3 is made up of 18 amino acids. The V gene's germline CDR1 is SEHNR and CDR2 FQNEAQ (reference sequence).

This clone was seen a single time. V usage is TRBV25-1 and J usage is TRBJ2-3; the D gene is possibly TRBD2 (5 bases). Looked up from germline, CDR1 is MGHDK and CDR2 is SYGVNS. This CDR3 comprises 12 residues. V lost 9 bases and J 6 bases, leaving 13 bases between the germline ends. The DNA of the CDR3 is TGTGCCAGTCGCACTGAGGGTGATACGCAGTATTTT. This gives the protein CASRTEGDTQYF. The full variable domain, with the rest looked up from reference TRBV25-1 and TRBJ2-3, is EADIYQTPRYLVIGTGKKITLECSQTMGHDKMYWYQQDPGMELHLIHYSYGVNSTEKGDLSSESTVSRIRTEHFPLTLESARPSHTSQYLCASRTEGDTQYFGPGTRLTVL.

The rearrangement uses TRBV5-1 and TRBJ2-1; D uncertain. The CDR3 length is 15 residues. Trimming removed 0 bases at V and 4 bases at J, with 11 bases between. CDR1 and CDR2 (germline): SGHRS, YFSETQ. The CDR3 DNA is TGCGCCAGCAGCTTGGACCTAGGAGATTACAATGAGCAGTTCTTC. This sequence encodes CASSLDLGDYNEQFF.

This chain connects TRBV19 to TRBJ2-7; a weak D match, TRBD1 (5 bases). Per germline, CDR1 LNHDA and CDR2 SQIVND (reference sequence). The CDR3 has 14 amino acids. The V end lost 5 bases, the J end lost 5 bases, and 16 bases lay between the germline ends. The CDR3 protein is CASSQGSAIDEQYF. The CDR3 coding sequence is TGTGCCAGTAGTCAGGGATCCGCAATAGACGAGCAGTACTTC.

This chain uses TRBV9 with TRBJ1-1; D is perhaps TRBD1 (5 bases). This CDR3 has 13 amino acids. The ends were cut back, 0 bases at V and 11 bases at J, with 14 bases in the middle. Germline values: CDR1 SGDLS, CDR2 YYNGEE. This chain's CDR3 is CASSVGVGGDAFF. The CDR3 DNA reads TGTGCCAGCAGCGTAGGGGTGGGAGGGGATGCTTTCTTT.

The J gene is TRBJ2-2, the V gene TRBV7-9, with 11 bases identical to TRBD2. V shed 8 bases and J 5 bases; nucleotides not matched to a gene: 7. Germline V gene lookup returns CDR1 SEHNR and CDR2 FQNEAQ (reference sequence). The CDR3 has 15 residues. CDR3 loop: CASGSSGRFTGELFF. Here the CDR3 DNA reads TGTGCCAGCGGCTCTAGCGGGAGGTTTACCGGGGAGCTGTTTTTT.

V gene TRBV11-3 combines with J gene TRBJ1-2, with 7 bases that match TRBD1. Per the germline V gene, CDR1 is SGHNT and CDR2 is YENEEA. The CDR3 runs 16 residues. V shed 1 base, J shed 4 bases, and the junction held 9 bases outside the gene matches. CDR3 protein: CASSLGQGGLRYGYTF. As DNA, the CDR3 is TGTGCCAGCAGCTTAGGACAGGGAGGTTTGCGCTATGGCTACACCTTC.

The chain recombines TRBV5-1 with TRBJ1-2; 7 bases line up with TRBD1. The germline CDR1 and CDR2 sequences are SGHRS and YFSETQ. CDR3 length equals 14 residues. V trimming: 4 bases; J trimming: 0 bases; junction bases outside the gene matches: 3. The CDR3 DNA follows: TGCGCCAGCAGCACCGGGACAGCTAACTATGGCTACACCTTC. As protein: CASSTGTANYGYTF.

The chain employs TRBV6-1 and TRBJ2-3; TRBD2 aligns across 7 bases. This CDR3 contains 17 residues. Germline V gene sequence: CDR1 MNHNS, CDR2 SASEGT. The V segment lost 4 bases and the J segment 4 bases; nucleotides outside the gene matches: 14. The CDR3 here is CASSVPGGGNSPDTQYF. The DNA for the CDR3 is TGTGCCAGCAGTGTGCCCGGGGGAGGGAATAGCCCAGATACGCAGTATTTT.

The sample holds one count of this clone. The rearrangement links TRBV7-2 to TRBJ2-6; TRBD1 matches at 7 bases. CDR3 length: 16 amino acids. V lost 4 bases, J lost 4 bases, and 7 bases stayed unmatched. Germline CDR1 reads SGHTA; CDR2 reads FQGNSA. Written as DNA, the CDR3 is TGTGCCAGCAGCTCGAATAGGGGGCCGGGGGCCAACGTCCTGACTTTC. Its protein product is CASSSNRGPGANVLTF.

The rearrangement joins TRBV19 to TRBJ2-1; 9 bases fit TRBD1. The germline CDR1 and CDR2 sequences are LNHDA and SQIVND (reference sequence). The length of the CDR3 is 14 residues. Unmatched junction bases numbered 8, after V lost 9 bases and J lost 5 bases. For the CDR3, the DNA is TGTGCCAGAAGCGACAGGGGGTTGAACAATGAGCAGTTCTTC. Translation gives CARSDRGLNNEQFF.

V is TRBV4-3 and J is TRBJ1-6; 10 bases are shared with TRBD1. The CDR3 consists of 16 residues. The ends lost 4 bases at V and 8 bases at J; junction bases unmatched: 8. Germline values: CDR1 LGHNA, CDR2 YSLEER. Here the CDR3 reads CASSRDIGQGDSPLHF. DNA for the CDR3: TGCGCCAGCAGCCGAGATATCGGACAGGGGGATTCACCCCTCCACTTT.

This chain uses TRBV6-1 with TRBJ1-2; D call uncertain. This CDR3 region has 13 residues. V lost 4 bases, J lost 7 bases, and 13 bases lay in between. Germline CDR1 MNHNS, CDR2 SASEGT. CDR3 region: CASSGGLLVGYTF. As DNA, the CDR3 is TGTGCCAGCAGTGGCGGACTCTTGGTTGGCTACACCTTC.